Listed here is a single T cell receptor (beta chain). The antigen is undetermined. The data are from a study of blood T cells in healthy people across ages. CDR1 SGHRS and CDR2 YFSETQ come from the germline V gene. This CDR3 has 14 residues. V was shortened by 5 bases and J by 2 bases, with 13 bases between the two germline ends. A J-beta primer mix and a sample-barcoded 5' primer were used in a second PCR of about 6 to 12 cycles. Template switching added a 12-random-nucleotide identifier to every cDNA molecule. The yield of each sample was at least 2.5 million CDR3-containing paired-end reads. Each CDR3 protein is one row after TCRdb ran MiXCR on the 5' RACE reads. The data contain 700,000 to 850,000 distinct CDR3 sequences, roughly 40% of them singletons. Findings and limits, study-wide: PBMCs that were unsorted prevented a conclusive naive versus antigen-experienced comparison.

Roughly 9.2 milliliters was the volume of peripheral blood drawn from each donor. Sequenced sample: blood. V and J are TRBV5-1 and TRBJ2-5; the D gene is possibly TRBD1 (5 bases). This TCR was recovered from a man between 18 and 29 years old in good health. The CDR3 nucleotides read TGCGCCAGCAGTGTCGGAGACAGTCAAGAGACCCAGTACTTC. Translated, it gives CASSVGDSQETQYF.